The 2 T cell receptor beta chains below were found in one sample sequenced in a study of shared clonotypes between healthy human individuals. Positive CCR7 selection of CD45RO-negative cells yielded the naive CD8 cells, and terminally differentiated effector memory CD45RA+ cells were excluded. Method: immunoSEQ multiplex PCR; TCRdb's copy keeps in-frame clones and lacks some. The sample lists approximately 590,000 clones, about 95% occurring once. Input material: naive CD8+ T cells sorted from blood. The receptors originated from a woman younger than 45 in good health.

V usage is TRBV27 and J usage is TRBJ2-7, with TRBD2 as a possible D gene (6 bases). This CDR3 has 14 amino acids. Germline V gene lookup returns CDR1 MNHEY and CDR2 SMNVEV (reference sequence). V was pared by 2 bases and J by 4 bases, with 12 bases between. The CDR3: CASSLDGSGYEQYF. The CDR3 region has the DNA TGTGCCAGCAGTTTAGACGGGAGTGGTTACGAGCAGTACTTC.

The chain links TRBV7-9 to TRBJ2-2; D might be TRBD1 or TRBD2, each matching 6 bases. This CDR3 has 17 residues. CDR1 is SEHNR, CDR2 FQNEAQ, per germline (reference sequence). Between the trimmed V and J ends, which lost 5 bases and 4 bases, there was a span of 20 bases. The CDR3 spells CASSPPVGGLSTGELFF. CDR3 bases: TGTGCCAGCAGCCCCCCGGTCGGGGGCCTCTCCACCGGGGAGCTGTTTTTT.